This T cell receptor beta chain was found in a study of neurological immune-mediated disorders. The table lists this clonotype with many counts. TCRdb reprocessed the 5' RACE reads with MiXCR, giving one entry per CDR3 protein. The sample yields approximately 82,000 distinct CDR3 sequences, 13% seen once. This CDR3 spans 15 amino acids. V dropped 0 bases and J dropped 9 bases, with 18 bases sitting between them. Germline-derived CDR1 and CDR2 are DFQATT and SNEGSKA (reference sequence). Indicated time point: longitudinal time-point 2. The source material was PBMCs. V usage is TRBV20-1 and J usage is TRBJ2-1, with D possibly being TRBD2 (7 bases). The TCR comes from a female donor with HTLV-1-associated myelopathy (HAM/TSP). The CDR3 nucleotides read TGCAGTGCTAGAGATCCCGTGGGGGGGCCTATTGAGCAGTTCTTC. It yields the protein CSARDPVGGPIEQFF.